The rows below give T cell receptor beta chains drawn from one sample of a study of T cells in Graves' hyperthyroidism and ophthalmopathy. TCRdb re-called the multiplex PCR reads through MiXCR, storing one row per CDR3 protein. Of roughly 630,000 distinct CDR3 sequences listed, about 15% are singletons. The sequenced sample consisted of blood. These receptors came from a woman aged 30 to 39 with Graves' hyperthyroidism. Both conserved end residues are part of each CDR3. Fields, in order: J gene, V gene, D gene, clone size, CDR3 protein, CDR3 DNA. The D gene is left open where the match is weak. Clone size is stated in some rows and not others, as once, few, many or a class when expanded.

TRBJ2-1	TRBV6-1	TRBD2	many	CASSGLAGNEQFF	TGTGCCAGCAGTGGACTAGCGGGAAATGAGCAGTTCTTC
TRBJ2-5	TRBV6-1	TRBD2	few	CASSFAGGRETQYF	TGTGCCAGCAGTTTCGCGGGAGGGAGGGAGACCCAGTACTTC
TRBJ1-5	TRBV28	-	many	CASREGGTYQPQHF	TGTGCCAGCAGAGAGGGGGGGACTTATCAGCCCCAGCATTTT
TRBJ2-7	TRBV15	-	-	CATSRADPPYEQYF	TGTGCCACCAGCAGAGCGGATCCACCCTACGAGCAGTACTTC
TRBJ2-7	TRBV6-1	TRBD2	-	CASTLVTGTTISTYEQYF	TGTGCCAGCACCCTGGTGACCGGGACTACTATCTCGACCTACGAGCAGTACTTC
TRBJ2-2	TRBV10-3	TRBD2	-	CAIQEAGGSTGELSF	TGTGCCATCCAAGAAGCGGGGGGATCCACCGGGGAGCTGTCTTTT
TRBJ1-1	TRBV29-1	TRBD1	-	CSVRQGGGTEAFF	TGCAGCGTAAGACAGGGGGGGGGCACTGAAGCTTTCTTT
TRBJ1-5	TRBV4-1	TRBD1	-	CASSQHRGGKDQPQHF	TGCGCCAGCAGCCAACACAGGGGGGGAAAGGATCAGCCCCAGCATTTT
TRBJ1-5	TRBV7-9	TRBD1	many	CASSLVISSTGKNNQPQHF	TGTGCCAGCAGCTTAGTAATTAGTTCGACAGGGAAAAACAATCAGCCCCAGCATTTT
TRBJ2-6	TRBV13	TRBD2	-	CASSLVGGPSGANVLTF	TGTGCCAGCAGCTTAGTGGGAGGGCCGTCGGGGGCCAACGTCCTGACTTTC
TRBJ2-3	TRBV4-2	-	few	CASSQERRGGADTQYF	TGTGCCAGCAGCCAAGAAAGACGAGGAGGCGCAGATACGCAGTATTTT
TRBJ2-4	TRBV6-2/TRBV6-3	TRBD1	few	CASSYSITRGKAKNIQYF	TGTGCCAGCAGTTACTCGATTACCAGGGGGAAAGCCAAAAACATTCAGTACTTC
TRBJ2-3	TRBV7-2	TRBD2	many	CASSLETSVEDTQYF	TGTGCCAGCAGCTTAGAAACTAGCGTAGAGGATACGCAGTATTTT
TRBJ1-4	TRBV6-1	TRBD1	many	CASSPWTGQGLTNEKLFF	TGTGCCAGCAGCCCCTGGACAGGGCAAGGGCTGACTAATGAAAAACTGTTTTTT
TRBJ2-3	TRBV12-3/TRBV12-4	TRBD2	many	CASRRTSGSTDTQYF	TGTGCCAGCAGGAGGACTAGCGGGAGCACAGATACGCAGTATTTT
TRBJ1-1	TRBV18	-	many	CASSPINAGAMNTEAFF	TGTGCCAGCTCACCAATCAATGCAGGAGCCATGAACACTGAAGCTTTCTTT
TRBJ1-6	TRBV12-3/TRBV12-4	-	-	CASSLAPDNSPLHF	TGTGCCAGCAGTTTAGCGCCCGATAATTCACCCCTCCACTTT
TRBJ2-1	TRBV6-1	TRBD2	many	CASSRTSGQYNEQFF	TGTGCCAGCAGTCGGACTAGCGGGCAATACAATGAGCAGTTCTTC
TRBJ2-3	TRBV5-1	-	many	CASSLEPSVDTQYF	TGCGCCAGCAGCTTGGAGCCTTCGGTAGATACGCAGTATTTT
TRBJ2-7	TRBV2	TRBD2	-	CASRARPAGDHHEQYF	TGTGCCAGCAGAGCCAGGCCGGCGGGAGACCACCACGAGCAGTACTTC
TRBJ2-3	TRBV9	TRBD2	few	CASNRLAGGSTDTQYF	TGTGCCAGCAACAGATTAGCGGGAGGGAGCACAGATACGCAGTATTTT
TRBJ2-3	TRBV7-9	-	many	CASSLSSGGDTDTQYF	TGTGCCAGCAGCTTAAGCTCAGGGGGGGACACAGATACGCAGTATTTT
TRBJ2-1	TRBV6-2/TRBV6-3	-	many	CASSYQGPYNEQFF	TGTGCCAGCAGTTACCAAGGTCCCTACAATGAGCAGTTCTTC
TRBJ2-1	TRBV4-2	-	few	CASRQDLSSYNEQFF	TGTGCCAGCAGGCAGGACTTGAGCTCCTACAATGAGCAGTTCTTC
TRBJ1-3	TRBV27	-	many	CASRPHSGNTIYF	TGTGCCAGCAGGCCCCACTCTGGAAACACCATATATTTT
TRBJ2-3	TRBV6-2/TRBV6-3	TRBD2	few	CASSYLGLVADTQYF	TGTGCCAGCAGTTACCTGGGACTAGTTGCCGATACGCAGTATTTT
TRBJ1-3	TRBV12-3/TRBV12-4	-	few	CASSLVSSSGNTIYF	TGTGCCAGCAGTTTAGTGTCCAGCTCTGGAAACACCATATATTTT
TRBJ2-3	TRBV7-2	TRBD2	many	CASSYVSLAAGLAGGDTQYF	TGTGCCAGCAGCTACGTCTCTTTGGCAGCGGGACTAGCGGGAGGAGATACGCAGTATTTT